The rows below give T cell receptor beta chains drawn from one sample of a study of shared clonotypes between healthy human individuals. Only in-frame clones appear in the TCRdb table, and some are missing; sequencing was by immunoSEQ multiplex PCR. The repertoire holds roughly 2.5 million clones, with more than 90% as singletons. The sample was naive CD4+ T cells sorted from blood. All receptors come from a man between 18 and 35 years old in good health. Both conserved end residues are part of each CDR3. Each record gives: V gene, clone size, D gene, J gene, CDR3 protein, CDR3 DNA. A D gene is named only where the DNA matches it firmly. Rows may omit the clone size; those that give it use once, few, many or a size class.

v_call: TRBV5-1; clone_size: .; d_call: TRBD1; j_call: TRBJ2-1; cdr3_aa: CASSLGTDKYNEQFF; cdr3_nt: TGCGCCAGCAGCCTGGGGACAGATAAGTACAATGAGCAGTTCTTC
v_call: TRBV6-5; clone_size: .; d_call: TRBD1; j_call: TRBJ2-1; cdr3_aa: CASRLTWDSYNEQFF; cdr3_nt: TGTGCCAGCAGGCTGACCTGGGACAGCTACAATGAGCAGTTCTTC
v_call: TRBV9; clone_size: few; d_call: .; j_call: TRBJ1-5; cdr3_aa: CASSVGGPGQPQHF; cdr3_nt: TGTGCCAGCAGCGTGGGGGGGCCTGGACAGCCCCAGCATTTT
v_call: TRBV7-9; clone_size: .; d_call: .; j_call: TRBJ2-7; cdr3_aa: CASSLELLADEQYF; cdr3_nt: TGTGCCAGCAGCTTAGAATTACTAGCTGACGAGCAGTACTTC
v_call: TRBV10-3; clone_size: .; d_call: .; j_call: TRBJ1-2; cdr3_aa: CAISDDGGVNGYTF; cdr3_nt: TGTGCCATCAGTGATGATGGTGGGGTTAATGGCTACACCTTC
v_call: TRBV9; clone_size: once; d_call: .; j_call: TRBJ2-1; cdr3_aa: CASSLQDYRDNEQFF; cdr3_nt: TGTGCCAGCAGCCTACAGGATTATAGGGACAATGAGCAGTTCTTC
v_call: TRBV6-1; clone_size: .; d_call: .; j_call: TRBJ2-7; cdr3_aa: CASSEDLASYEQYF; cdr3_nt: TGTGCCAGCAGTGAAGATTTAGCCTCCTACGAGCAGTACTTC
v_call: TRBV19; clone_size: .; d_call: TRBD1; j_call: TRBJ1-4; cdr3_aa: CASSIFGTANEKLFF; cdr3_nt: TGTGCCAGTAGTATTTTCGGGACAGCTAATGAAAAACTGTTTTTT
v_call: TRBV21-1; clone_size: .; d_call: .; j_call: TRBJ2-1; cdr3_aa: CASSKVLRGGPNEQFF; cdr3_nt: TGTGCCAGCAGCAAAGTTTTGCGGGGGGGCCCCAATGAGCAGTTCTTC
v_call: TRBV9; clone_size: .; d_call: TRBD1; j_call: TRBJ2-1; cdr3_aa: CASSVGFMGQGYNEQFF; cdr3_nt: TGTGCCAGCAGCGTTGGGTTTATGGGACAGGGATACAATGAGCAGTTCTTC
v_call: TRBV15; clone_size: once; d_call: TRBD1; j_call: TRBJ2-7; cdr3_aa: CATSREQGGYEQYF; cdr3_nt: TGTGCCACCAGCAGAGAACAGGGGGGATACGAGCAGTACTTC